These T cell receptor beta chains were read from a single sample in a study of T cells in pancreatic ductal adenocarcinoma. Data came from immunoSEQ multiplex PCR; TCRdb stores just in-frame clones and leaves some out. The repertoire has approximately 97,000 clones, 90% to 95% of them found once; the top ten carry 3.1%. Sequences were obtained from PBMCs. These receptors were taken from a human donor with pancreatic ductal adenocarcinoma. CDR3s include the opening cysteine and the closing phenylalanine or tryptophan. Each record gives: CDR3 protein, CDR3 DNA, D gene, V gene, J gene, clone size. The D gene is left open where the match is weak. Part of the rows lack a size; the others show once, few, many or a class for expanded clones.

CDR3aa: CASSMRSGANVLTF
CDR3nt: TGTGCCAGCTCAATGCGCTCTGGGGCCAACGTCCTGACTTTC
d_gene: .
v_gene: TRBV18
j_gene: TRBJ2-6
abundance: .

CDR3aa: CASSLQGGPDTQYF
CDR3nt: TGTGCCAGCAGCTTGCAGGGAGGGCCAGATACGCAGTATTTT
d_gene: TRBD2
v_gene: TRBV7-2
j_gene: TRBJ2-3
abundance: .

CDR3aa: CASIGGGEAFF
CDR3nt: TGTGCCAGTATCGGGGGGGGAGAAGCTTTCTTT
d_gene: .
v_gene: TRBV19
j_gene: TRBJ1-1
abundance: .

CDR3aa: CASSPRTGLDYTF
CDR3nt: TGTGCCAGCTCACCTAGGACAGGGCTTGACTACACCTTC
d_gene: TRBD1
v_gene: TRBV18
j_gene: TRBJ1-2
abundance: once

CDR3aa: CASITGTGVYEQYF
CDR3nt: TGTGCCAGCATCACCGGGACAGGGGTCTACGAGCAGTACTTC
d_gene: TRBD1
v_gene: TRBV5-8
j_gene: TRBJ2-7
abundance: once

CDR3aa: CASSFSLADLGTDTQYF
CDR3nt: TGTGCCAGCAGCTTTTCATTAGCGGACCTGGGCACAGATACGCAGTATTTT
d_gene: .
v_gene: TRBV5-6
j_gene: TRBJ2-3
abundance: .

CDR3aa: CASSYSGTVQETQYF
CDR3nt: TGTGCCAGCAGTTACTCGGGGACAGTCCAAGAGACCCAGTACTTC
d_gene: TRBD1
v_gene: TRBV6-5
j_gene: TRBJ2-5
abundance: .

CDR3aa: CAWGGLAGSQTQYF
CDR3nt: TGTGCCTGGGGGGGACTAGCGGGCTCTCAGACCCAGTACTTC
d_gene: TRBD2
v_gene: TRBV30
j_gene: TRBJ2-5
abundance: .

CDR3aa: CAWSRQDQGTQYF
CDR3nt: TGTGCCTGGTCCCGACAGGACCAAGGGACCCAGTACTTC
d_gene: .
v_gene: TRBV30
j_gene: TRBJ2-5
abundance: .

CDR3aa: CASSILAAYSSNEQFF
CDR3nt: TGTGCCAGTAGTATCCTAGCGGCCTATTCCAGCAATGAGCAGTTCTTC
d_gene: TRBD2
v_gene: TRBV19
j_gene: TRBJ2-1
abundance: .

CDR3aa: CASSIGRGVGQPQHF
CDR3nt: TGTGCCAGTAGTATCGGGCGGGGGGTCGGTCAGCCCCAGCATTTT
d_gene: .
v_gene: TRBV19
j_gene: TRBJ1-5
abundance: .

CDR3aa: CASSRLSFEGEQFF
CDR3nt: TGTGCCAGCAGTCGATTGTCATTCGAGGGTGAGCAGTTCTTC
d_gene: .
v_gene: TRBV7-2
j_gene: TRBJ2-1
abundance: .

CDR3aa: CASSPRDSAYEQYF
CDR3nt: TGTGCCAGCTCACCCCGGGACAGCGCCTACGAGCAGTACTTC
d_gene: TRBD1
v_gene: TRBV18
j_gene: TRBJ2-7
abundance: .

CDR3aa: CASSLTGPLNEKLFF
CDR3nt: TGTGCCAGCAGCTTAACAGGCCCGTTGAATGAAAAACTGTTTTTT
d_gene: .
v_gene: TRBV5-6
j_gene: TRBJ1-4
abundance: .

CDR3aa: CASSPGQGGVGNTIYF
CDR3nt: TGTGCCAGCTCCCCCGGGCAGGGCGGCGTAGGAAACACCATATATTTT
d_gene: .
v_gene: TRBV18
j_gene: TRBJ1-3
abundance: .

CDR3aa: CASSFLAGGGNEQFF
CDR3nt: TGTGCCAGCAGCTTTCTAGCGGGAGGTGGCAATGAGCAGTTCTTC
d_gene: TRBD2
v_gene: TRBV13
j_gene: TRBJ2-1
abundance: once

CDR3aa: CASRSLGQGGQPQHF
CDR3nt: TGTGCCAGCAGGTCCCTCGGACAGGGGGGACAGCCCCAGCATTTT
d_gene: TRBD1
v_gene: TRBV6-5
j_gene: TRBJ1-5
abundance: once

CDR3aa: CASSLHTRNTEAFF
CDR3nt: TGCGCCAGCAGCCTTCATACACGGAACACTGAAGCTTTCTTT
d_gene: .
v_gene: TRBV4-1
j_gene: TRBJ1-1
abundance: once

CDR3aa: CASSFLAGQETQYF
CDR3nt: TGTGCCAGCAGCTTCTTAGCGGGACAAGAGACCCAGTACTTC
d_gene: TRBD2
v_gene: TRBV7-2
j_gene: TRBJ2-5
abundance: .

CDR3aa: CASSLGTGTSGTVNEQYF
CDR3nt: TGTGCCAGCAGCTTAGGGACCGGGACTAGCGGCACCGTAAACGAGCAGTACTTC
d_gene: TRBD2
v_gene: TRBV7-9
j_gene: TRBJ2-7
abundance: .

CDR3aa: CAWRPTGKKTDTQYF
CDR3nt: TGTGCCTGGAGACCTACAGGGAAGAAGACAGATACGCAGTATTTT
d_gene: .
v_gene: TRBV30
j_gene: TRBJ2-3
abundance: .

CDR3aa: CASSLGTGVLNTEAFF
CDR3nt: TGTGCCAGCAGCTTGGGGACAGGGGTGCTGAACACTGAAGCTTTCTTT
d_gene: TRBD1
v_gene: TRBV5-4
j_gene: TRBJ1-1
abundance: .

CDR3aa: CASSLREMADTQYF
CDR3nt: TGTGCCAGCAGCCTTCGGGAGATGGCAGATACGCAGTATTTT
d_gene: .
v_gene: TRBV7-9
j_gene: TRBJ2-3
abundance: .

CDR3aa: CASSWVLGSGVSSYEQYF
CDR3nt: TGCGCCAGCAGCTGGGTACTAGGGTCTGGGGTGAGCTCCTACGAGCAGTACTTC
d_gene: .
v_gene: TRBV5-1
j_gene: TRBJ2-7
abundance: .

CDR3aa: CAIAFDRAPTGELFF
CDR3nt: TGTGCCATCGCCTTCGACAGGGCCCCCACCGGGGAGCTGTTTTTT
d_gene: TRBD1
v_gene: TRBV10-3
j_gene: TRBJ2-2
abundance: once

CDR3aa: CASGLVQLAPVELFF
CDR3nt: TGTGCTAGTGGTTTGGTCCAACTAGCGCCAGTGGAGCTGTTTTTT
d_gene: TRBD2
v_gene: TRBV12-5
j_gene: TRBJ2-2
abundance: .

CDR3aa: CASSPTGQWMGYTF
CDR3nt: TGTGCCAGCTCACCGACGGGACAGTGGATGGGCTACACCTTC
d_gene: TRBD1
v_gene: TRBV18
j_gene: TRBJ1-2
abundance: .

CDR3aa: CASSLQGGGTNEKLFF
CDR3nt: TGTGCCAGCAGCCTACAGGGGGGTGGGACTAATGAAAAACTGTTTTTT
d_gene: TRBD1
v_gene: TRBV2
j_gene: TRBJ1-4
abundance: .

CDR3aa: CASSEADREPYNEQFF
CDR3nt: TGTGCCAGCAGTGAAGCGGACAGGGAGCCCTACAATGAGCAGTTCTTC
d_gene: TRBD1
v_gene: TRBV6-1
j_gene: TRBJ2-1
abundance: .

CDR3aa: CASSLAGGTGGYNEQFF
CDR3nt: TGTGCCAGCAGCTTGGCGGGGGGGACAGGGGGCTACAATGAGCAGTTCTTC
d_gene: TRBD1
v_gene: TRBV7-8
j_gene: TRBJ2-1
abundance: .

CDR3aa: CASSSPPGDEKLFF
CDR3nt: TGTGCCAGCAGCTCCCCCCCGGGGGATGAAAAACTGTTTTTT
d_gene: .
v_gene: TRBV7-2
j_gene: TRBJ1-4
abundance: .

CDR3aa: CASSLDRGNEQYF
CDR3nt: TGTGCCAGCAGCCTAGACAGGGGTAACGAGCAGTACTTC
d_gene: TRBD1
v_gene: TRBV7-3
j_gene: TRBJ2-7
abundance: .

CDR3aa: CASSLGGIGQPQHF
CDR3nt: TGTGCCAGCAGCTTAGGAGGTATAGGCCAGCCCCAGCATTTT
d_gene: .
v_gene: TRBV7-9
j_gene: TRBJ1-5
abundance: .

CDR3aa: CASSLGQGAQSEAFF
CDR3nt: TGTGCCAGCAGCCTCGGACAGGGGGCGCAATCTGAAGCTTTCTTT
d_gene: TRBD1
v_gene: TRBV7-3
j_gene: TRBJ1-1
abundance: .

CDR3aa: CSVGKGGTQETQYF
CDR3nt: TGCAGCGTTGGTAAGGGGGGGACCCAAGAGACCCAGTACTTC
d_gene: .
v_gene: TRBV29-1
j_gene: TRBJ2-5
abundance: .

CDR3aa: CASSLPSDGHSPLHF
CDR3nt: TGTGCCAGCAGTCTCCCCAGCGACGGTCATTCACCCCTCCACTTT
d_gene: .
v_gene: TRBV6-6
j_gene: TRBJ1-6
abundance: .

CDR3aa: CASSKEPFRQGAAGNTIYF
CDR3nt: TGTGCCAGCAGCAAAGAACCCTTTCGACAGGGGGCGGCTGGAAACACCATATATTTT
d_gene: .
v_gene: TRBV21-1
j_gene: TRBJ1-3
abundance: .